This TCR beta chain was profiled in a study of cytomegalovirus exposure and HLA in healthy donors. Broader study findings: Specificity for CMV antigens was confirmed in vitro for three of the CMV-associated chains. Most TCRs appeared rarely, but some public TCRs recurred in many donors.

Measured with immunoSEQ multiplex PCR; TCRdb has only the in-frame clones, and not every one. The table records 35,000 to 50,000 clones, over 85% of them present only once. The CDR3 sequence is 16 residues long. V was clipped by 2 bases and J by 1 base, with 13 bases between them. Germline CDR1 is SGHAT and CDR2 is FQNNGV. Regarding this clone: No antigen is known for it.

The V and J genes are TRBV11-2 and TRBJ2-3; perhaps TRBD1 as D (6 bases). The sequence was obtained from a woman between 18 and 29 years old in good health and CMV-seronegative. Sequenced input: PBMCs. The CDR3 bases are TGTGCCAGCAGCTTAATGGGACAACCGGGCACAGATACGCAGTATTTT. Translating gives CASSLMGQPGTDTQYF.